The 26 T cell receptor beta chains listed next were all sequenced from one sample in a study of regulatory T cells in long-lasting Graves disease. Time point in this sample: newly diagnosed GD, antithyroid drugs for less than 3 months. From RNA extracted from PBMCs, the TCR library was made. Library construction for TCR beta used iRepertoire HTBI primers and Arm-PCR of CDR3 regions. MiXCR, applied by TCRdb to the multiplex PCR reads, yields one record per CDR3 protein. In the table there are 400,000 to 500,000 distinct CDR3 sequences, over 15% of which are singletons. These sequences were also reported in another study, on T cells in Graves' hyperthyroidism and ophthalmopathy.

Sequencing was performed on peripheral blood mononuclear cells (PBMCs), taken at new diagnosis, from a patient treated with antithyroid drugs. The receptors shown here come from a young woman with Graves disease.

This clonotype was seen at least ten times. The gene calls are TRBV27 and TRBJ2-7; maybe TRBD2 (5 bases). CDR3 size: 13 residues. The germline gives CDR1 MNHEY, CDR2 SMNVEV (reference sequence). Trimming cost V 6 bases and J 4 bases, with 13 bases left between them. Here the CDR3 reads CASSQGSGYEQYF. Written as DNA, the CDR3 is TGTGCCAGCAGCCAAGGGTCGGGGTACGAGCAGTACTTC.

The J gene is TRBJ2-3, the V gene TRBV7-3; D remains unclear. V dropped 2 bases and J dropped 3 bases, with 12 bases sitting between them. The germline V gene has CDR1 SGHTA and CDR2 FQGTGA. The CDR3 covers 15 residues. The CDR3 sequence is CASSLLGLQTDTQYF. The CDR3 DNA reads as TGTGCCAGCAGCTTATTGGGGTTGCAGACAGATACGCAGTATTTT.

The chain recombines TRBV7-2 with TRBJ2-5, with D maybe TRBD2 (6 bases). Germline CDR1 is SGHTA and CDR2 is FQGNSA. V lost 5 bases to trimming and J lost 0 bases, with 13 bases between them. There are 15 residues in the CDR3. The CDR3 bases are TGTGCCAGCAGCCCCACTAGCTGGTACCAAGAGACCCAGTACTTC. Amino acid sequence: CASSPTSWYQETQYF.

This chain links TRBV27 with TRBJ1-2; 8 bases align to TRBD1. The CDR3 has 17 residues. CDR1 is MNHEY and CDR2 is SMNVEV in the germline V gene (reference sequence). V dropped 9 bases and J dropped 1; count of bases not matched to a gene: 16. The CDR3, as DNA: TGTGCCAGATGGGTTGGACAGGGCAATAGGCTTAACTATGGCTACACCTTC. This encodes CARWVGQGNRLNYGYTF.

This clonotype was seen only a few times. The genes are TRBV6-1 and TRBJ2-2; D is perhaps TRBD2 (5 bases). The V gene's germline CDR1 is MNHNS and CDR2 SASEGT. V lost 4 bases and J 6 bases, leaving 9 bases between the germline ends. This CDR3 has 13 residues. CDR3 DNA: TGTGCCAGCAGTGGTAGCGACGCCGGGGAGCTGTTTTTT. Translating gives CASSGSDAGELFF.

This clonotype was seen only a few times. DNA of the CDR3: TGTGCCAGCAGTCGGACAGATAGTCAGCCCCAGCATTTT. Translation gives CASSRTDSQPQHF. The chain joins TRBV7-9 to TRBJ1-5; possible D gene TRBD1, 6 bases. With 6 bases removed from V and 6 bases from J, the gap between germline ends came to 12 bases. This CDR3 has 13 amino acids. The germline CDR1 and CDR2 sequences are SEHNR and FQNEAQ (reference sequence).

This clonotype was observed many times. The V gene is TRBV5-1, the J gene TRBJ1-1; the D is unclear. V shed 5 bases and J shed 3 bases, with 5 bases lying between them. The germline gives CDR1 SGHRS, CDR2 YFSETQ. This CDR3 spans 11 amino acids. The CDR3 is CASRSDTEAFF. The CDR3 DNA reads as TGCGCCAGCAGGTCGGACACTGAAGCTTTCTTT.

This clonotype was counted between two and nine times. The chain uses TRBV28 and TRBJ1-6; tentative D call: TRBD1 (5 bases). CDR3 length: 16 residues. V dropped 3 bases and J dropped 4 bases, with 13 bases sitting between them. Per germline, CDR1 MDHEN and CDR2 SYDVKM. The CDR3 coding sequence is TGTGCCAGCAGTTTTAAAGCAGGACAATATAATTCACCCCTCCACTTT. Translation: CASSFKAGQYNSPLHF.

This clonotype turned up a few times. The chain couples TRBV29-1 to TRBJ2-7; D is ambiguous. CDR1 is SQVTM, CDR2 ANQGSEA, per germline. Trimming left V 6 bases short and J 7 bases short, with 19 bases between. CDR3 length: 13 residues. In nucleotides, the CDR3 is TGCAGCGTGGCGGTTCGGGCCTCGGGTGAGCAGTACTTC. Translated: CSVAVRASGEQYF.

This clonotype was detected many times. The genes are TRBV7-3 and TRBJ2-3; D unclear. CDR1 SGHTA and CDR2 FQGTGA come from the germline V gene. This CDR3 has 13 amino acids. V gave up 5 bases and J gave up 2 bases, with 8 bases separating them. The chain's CDR3 is CASSPTATDTQYF. CDR3 nucleotide sequence: TGTGCCAGCAGCCCCACGGCCACAGATACGCAGTATTTT. The whole variable domain, remainder taken from reference TRBV7-3 and TRBJ2-3, is GAGVSQTPSNKVTEKGKYVELRCDPISGHTALYWYRQSLGQGPEFLIYFQGTGAADDSGLPNDRFFAVRPEGSVSTLKIQRTERGDSAVYLCASSPTATDTQYFGPGTRLTVL.

This clonotype was seen many times. The chain combines TRBV6-2 or TRBV6-3 with TRBJ2-3; 11 nucleotides match TRBD2. J was trimmed by 3 bases and V by 3 bases; bases with no gene match: 5. The CDR3 spans 16 residues. CDR1 is MNHEY, CDR2 SVGEGT, per germline. In DNA, the CDR3 is TGTGCCAGCAGTTATTTAGCGGGAGGGCTTACAGATACGCAGTATTTT. This translates into CASSYLAGGLTDTQYF.

CDR3 coding DNA: TGTGCCTGGAGGCGGGACGGATCTTGGGATGAGCAGTTCTTC. Translation gives CAWRRDGSWDEQFF. The rearrangement links TRBV30 to TRBJ2-1, with D possibly TRBD2 on 6 matching bases. Germline V gene sequence: CDR1 GTSNPN, CDR2 SVGIG (reference sequence). The CDR3 is 14 amino acids. Trimming removed 3 bases at V and 8 bases at J, with 17 bases between.

This clonotype was picked up many times. The J gene is TRBJ2-5, the V gene TRBV7-3; a possible D gene is TRBD1 (5 bases). Trimming removed 1 base from V and 7 bases from J, with 10 bases in between. Per germline, CDR1 SGHTA and CDR2 FQGTGA. CDR3 size: 13 residues. CDR3 bases: TGTGCCAGCAGCTTAAACTCCCAGGGGACCCAGTACTTC. Protein sequence: CASSLNSQGTQYF.

Turning to this clonotype: Given a much more abundant clone one base away, this may be a read error. The chain couples TRBV3-1 to TRBJ2-1, with D tentatively TRBD1 (6 bases). This CDR3 is 13 amino acids long. The germline gives CDR1 LGHDT, CDR2 YNNKEL (reference sequence). CDR3 loop: CANSQFGQNEQFF. CDR3 bases: TGTGCCAACAGCCAGTTCGGACAGAATGAGCAGTTCTTC.

The V gene is TRBV11-2, the J gene TRBJ2-6; D perhaps matches TRBD2 (6 bases). Trimming removed 6 bases at V and 0 bases at J, with 12 bases between. This CDR3 has 16 residues. CDR1 and CDR2 from the germline V gene are SGHAT and FQNNGV. The CDR3 DNA sequence: TGTGCCAGCAGTCGGGGGTTAGGCTCTGGGGCCAACGTCCTGACTTTC. As protein: CASSRGLGSGANVLTF.

In nucleotides, the CDR3 is TGCGCCAGCAGCTTGGTGGTCGCAGTTGGCTACACCTTC. Encoded protein: CASSLVVAVGYTF. This rearrangement joins TRBV5-1 to TRBJ1-2; the D is unclear. CDR1 and CDR2 from the germline V gene are SGHRS and YFSETQ. The V end lost 0 bases, the J end lost 7 bases, and 10 bases lay between the germline ends. CDR3 size: 13 residues. The variable domain in full, completed from reference TRBV5-1 and TRBJ1-2, reads KAGVTQTPRYLIKTRGQQVTLSCSPISGHRSVSWYQQTPGQGLQFLFEYFSETQRNKGNFPGRFSGRQFSNSRSEMNVSTLELGDSALYLCASSLVVAVGYTFGSGTRLTVV.

This clonotype was counted many times. The CDR3 is CASSVVGQGDNEQFF. The CDR3 DNA is TGTGCCAGCAGCGTAGTGGGGCAGGGTGACAATGAGCAGTTCTTC. V is TRBV9 and J is TRBJ2-1, with D perhaps TRBD1 (5 bases). With 0 bases removed from V and 5 bases from J, the gap between germline ends came to 12 bases. This CDR3 comprises 15 residues. Germline V CDR1 and CDR2: SGDLS, YYNGEE.

In its sample, this clonotype was seen a few times. This chain joins TRBV6-1 and TRBJ2-1, with 10 positions matching TRBD2. CDR1 is MNHNS and CDR2 is SASEGT in the germline V gene. The CDR3 is 15 residues long. Unmatched junction bases numbered 9, after V lost 6 bases and J lost 7 bases. CDR3 DNA: TGTGCCAGCAGAGAACTAGCGGGATATAGGAATGAGCAGTTCTTC. Encoded protein: CASRELAGYRNEQFF.

At least ten counts were recorded for this clonotype. The gene calls are TRBV7-2 and TRBJ2-7; the match to TRBD1 covers 7 bases. Germline loops: CDR1 SGHTA, CDR2 FQGNSA. Trimming took 5 bases from V and 4 from J; bases not matched to a gene: 11. There are 15 residues in the CDR3. CDR3 sequence (DNA): TGTGCCAGCAGCAACGCTCCGGGACAGCAATACGAGCAGTACTTC. Protein sequence: CASSNAPGQQYEQYF.

This chain uses TRBV7-9 with TRBJ2-5; 8 positions agree with TRBD2. V lost 5 bases and J lost 5; bases outside the gene matches: 13. CDR1 is SEHNR and CDR2 is FQNEAQ in the germline V gene (reference sequence). There are 16 residues in the CDR3. CDR3 sequence reads: CASSPRGGTGSETQYF. The CDR3 DNA reads TGTGCCAGCAGCCCCCGGGGGGGGACTGGGTCGGAGACCCAGTACTTC.

This clonotype appeared many times. The chain joins TRBV7-6 to TRBJ1-1, with D hard to call. V gave up 4 bases and J gave up 5 bases, with 26 bases separating them. The CDR3 is 18 amino acids. From germline, CDR1 is SGHVS and CDR2 FNYEAQ. CDR3 sequence (DNA): TGTGCCAGCAGCTCCCTGGGCGGATTCCGCGTAGTTGTGACTGAAGCTTTCTTT. Its translation: CASSSLGGFRVVVTEAFF.

Many counts were recorded for this clonotype. The genes are TRBV28 and TRBJ1-6, with D uncertain. The ends were cut back, 10 bases at V and 2 bases at J, with 9 bases in the middle. The CDR3 length is 13 residues. Looked up from germline, CDR1 is MDHEN and CDR2 is SYDVKM. CDR3 in DNA: TGTGCCATCGCGCGGACCTATAATTCACCCCTCCACTTT. Translated: CAIARTYNSPLHF.

The sample holds one count of this clonotype. This may be a read error: a much more frequent sequence differs by one nucleotide. The gene calls are TRBV28 and TRBJ2-1; 8 nucleotides match TRBD2. CDR1 and CDR2 from the germline V gene are MDHEN and SYDVKM. J was trimmed by 5 bases and V by 4 bases; bases with no gene match: 7. This CDR3 is built from 15 residues. This chain's CDR3 is CASSYLGLAHNEQFF. CDR3 sequence (DNA): TGTGCCAGCAGTTACCTCGGACTAGCTCACAATGAGCAGTTCTTC.

The rearrangement links TRBV19 to TRBJ1-1; TRBD1 agrees at 7 bases. The CDR3 runs to 16 residues. The V and J ends lost 6 bases and 6 bases, in that order; junction bases with no gene match: 16. Germline values: CDR1 LNHDA, CDR2 SQIVND (reference sequence). The CDR3 DNA follows: TGTGCCAGTAGCGAGATGCCCAAGAGGGGGCTGGCTGAAGCTTTCTTT. Translation: CASSEMPKRGLAEAFF.

The chain joins TRBV24-1 to TRBJ1-4; D is possibly TRBD1 (6 bases). CDR3 length: 15 residues. V was shortened by 3 bases and J by 3 bases, with 10 bases between the two germline ends. Germline CDR1 and CDR2: KGHDR and SFDVKD. The CDR3 coding sequence is TGTGCCACCAGTGATGGGGGGGCGGCTAATGAAAAACTGTTTTTT. As protein: CATSDGGAANEKLFF.

As for this clonotype: A single base is all that separates this from a far larger clone, so a read error is likely. The rearrangement joins TRBV24-1 to TRBJ2-4; TRBD2 might be the D (6 bases). This CDR3 is 16 amino acids long. V lost 0 bases, J lost 13 bases, and 21 bases lay in between. The V gene's germline CDR1 is KGHDR and CDR2 SFDVKD. CDR3 amino acids: CATSDLGSGTYNEQYF. CDR3 nucleotide sequence: TGTGCCACCAGTGATTTGGGTAGCGGCACCTACAATGAGCAGTACTTC.